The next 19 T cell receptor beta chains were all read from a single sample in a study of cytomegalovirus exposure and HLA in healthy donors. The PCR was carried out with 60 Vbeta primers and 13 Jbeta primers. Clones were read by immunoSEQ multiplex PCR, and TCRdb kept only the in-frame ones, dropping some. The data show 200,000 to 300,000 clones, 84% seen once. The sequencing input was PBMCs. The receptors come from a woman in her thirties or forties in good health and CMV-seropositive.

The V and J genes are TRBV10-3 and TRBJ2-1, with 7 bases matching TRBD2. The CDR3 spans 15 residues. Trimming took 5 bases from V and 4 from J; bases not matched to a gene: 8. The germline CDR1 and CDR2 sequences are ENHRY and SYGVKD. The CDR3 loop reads CAISPEERGYNEQFF. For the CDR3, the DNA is TGTGCCATCAGTCCGGAGGAGCGGGGATACAATGAGCAGTTCTTC.

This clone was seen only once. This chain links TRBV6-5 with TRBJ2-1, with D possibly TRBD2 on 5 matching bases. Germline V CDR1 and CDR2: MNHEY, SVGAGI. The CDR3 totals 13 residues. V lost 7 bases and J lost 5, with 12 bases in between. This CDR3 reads CASTRGPDNEQFF. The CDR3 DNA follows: TGTGCCAGCACTAGAGGGCCAGACAATGAGCAGTTCTTC.

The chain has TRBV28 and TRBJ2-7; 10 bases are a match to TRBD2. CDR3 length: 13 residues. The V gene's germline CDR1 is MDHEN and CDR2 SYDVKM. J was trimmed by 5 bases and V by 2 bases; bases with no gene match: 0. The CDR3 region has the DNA TGTGCCAGCAGTTTAACTAGCGGGAACGAGCAGTACTTC. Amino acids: CASSLTSGNEQYF. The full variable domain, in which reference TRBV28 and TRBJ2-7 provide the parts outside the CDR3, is DVKVTQSSRYLVKRTGEKVFLECVQDMDHENMFWYRQDPGLGLRLIYFSYDVKMKEKGDIPEGYSVSREKKERFSLILESASTNQTSMYLCASSLTSGNEQYFGPGTRLTVT.

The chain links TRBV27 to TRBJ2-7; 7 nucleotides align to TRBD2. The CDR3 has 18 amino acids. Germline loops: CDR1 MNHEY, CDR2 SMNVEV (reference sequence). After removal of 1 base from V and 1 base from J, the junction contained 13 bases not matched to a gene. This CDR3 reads CASSLYSLASGRSYEQYF. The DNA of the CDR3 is TGTGCCAGCAGTTTATACAGTTTGGCTAGCGGCAGATCCTACGAGCAGTACTTC.

The CDR3 spells CASSPAAGGPIYEQYF. The CDR3 nucleotides are TGTGCCAGCAGTCCAGCAGCGGGAGGGCCAATCTACGAGCAGTACTTC. This chain joins TRBV27 and TRBJ2-7; TRBD2 matches 10 bases. CDR3 length: 16 amino acids. CDR1 and CDR2 from the germline V gene are MNHEY and SMNVEV (reference sequence). The ends lost 5 bases at V and 3 bases at J; junction bases unmatched: 10.

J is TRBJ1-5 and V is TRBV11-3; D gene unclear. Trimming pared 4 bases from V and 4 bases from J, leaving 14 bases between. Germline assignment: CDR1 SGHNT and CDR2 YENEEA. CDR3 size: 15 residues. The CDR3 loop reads CASSSPWRKNQPQHF. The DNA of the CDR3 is TGTGCCAGCAGCTCCCCGTGGAGGAAAAATCAGCCCCAGCATTTT.

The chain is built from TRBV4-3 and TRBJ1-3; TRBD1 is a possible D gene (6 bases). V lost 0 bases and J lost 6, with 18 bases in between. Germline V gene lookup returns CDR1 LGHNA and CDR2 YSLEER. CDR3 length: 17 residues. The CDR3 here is CASSQDTLRQAENTIYF. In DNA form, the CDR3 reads TGCGCCAGCAGCCAAGATACCCTCAGACAGGCCGAAAACACCATATATTTT.

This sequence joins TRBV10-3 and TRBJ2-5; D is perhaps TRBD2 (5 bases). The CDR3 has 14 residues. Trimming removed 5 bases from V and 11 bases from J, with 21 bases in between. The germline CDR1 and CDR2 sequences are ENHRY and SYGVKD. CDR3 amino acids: CAISSSGARDEQYF. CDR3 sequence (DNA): TGTGCCATCAGTAGCTCAGGCGCCCGGGATGAGCAGTACTTC.

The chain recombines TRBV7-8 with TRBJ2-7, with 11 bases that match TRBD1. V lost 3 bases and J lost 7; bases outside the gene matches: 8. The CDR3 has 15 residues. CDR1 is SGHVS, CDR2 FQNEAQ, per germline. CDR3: CASSLSGTGGGEQYF. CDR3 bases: TGTGCCAGCAGCTTGAGTGGGACAGGGGGTGGAGAGCAGTACTTC.

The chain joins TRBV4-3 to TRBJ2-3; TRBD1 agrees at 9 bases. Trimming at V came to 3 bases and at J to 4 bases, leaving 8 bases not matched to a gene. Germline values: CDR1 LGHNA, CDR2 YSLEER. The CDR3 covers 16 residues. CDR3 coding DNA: TGCGCCAGCAGCCACCCAGACAGGGGGTTTGCAGATACGCAGTATTTT. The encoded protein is CASSHPDRGFADTQYF.

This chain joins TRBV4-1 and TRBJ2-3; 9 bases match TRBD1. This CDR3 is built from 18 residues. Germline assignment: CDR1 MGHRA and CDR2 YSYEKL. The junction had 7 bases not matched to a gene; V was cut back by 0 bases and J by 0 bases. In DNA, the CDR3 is TGCGCCAGCAGCCAAGACCGCTCGACAGGGGGAAGCACAGATACGCAGTATTTT. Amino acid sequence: CASSQDRSTGGSTDTQYF.

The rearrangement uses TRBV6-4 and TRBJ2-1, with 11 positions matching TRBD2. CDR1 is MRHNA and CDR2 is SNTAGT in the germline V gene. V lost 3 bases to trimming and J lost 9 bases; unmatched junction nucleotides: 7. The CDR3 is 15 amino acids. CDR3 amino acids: CASSENSGRATEQFF. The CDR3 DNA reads TGTGCCAGCAGTGAAAATAGCGGGAGGGCGACTGAGCAGTTCTTC.

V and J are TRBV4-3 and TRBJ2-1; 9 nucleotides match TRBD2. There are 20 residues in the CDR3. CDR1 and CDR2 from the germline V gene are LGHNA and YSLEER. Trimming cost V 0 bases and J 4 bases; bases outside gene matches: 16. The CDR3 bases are TGCGCCAGCAGCCAAGATAGCTCTGGGCTAGCGGGGTACAAATACAATGAGCAGTTCTTC. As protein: CASSQDSSGLAGYKYNEQFF.

CDR3 region: CASSNRAGGRGNTIYF. CDR3 bases: TGTGCCAGCAGCAATAGGGCAGGGGGCCGTGGAAACACCATATATTTT. The chain recombines TRBV6-6 with TRBJ1-3; 8 nucleotides match TRBD1. The germline CDR1 and CDR2 sequences are MNHNY and SVGAGI (reference sequence). The CDR3 contains 16 residues. V gave up 6 bases and J gave up 3 bases; unmatched junction bases: 10.

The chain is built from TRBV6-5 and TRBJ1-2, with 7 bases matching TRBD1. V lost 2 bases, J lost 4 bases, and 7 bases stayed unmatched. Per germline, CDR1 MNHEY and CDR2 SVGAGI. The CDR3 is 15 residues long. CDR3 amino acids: CASSYRGQSLYGYTF. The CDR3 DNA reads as TGTGCCAGCAGTTACAGGGGACAGTCTCTCTATGGCTACACCTTC.

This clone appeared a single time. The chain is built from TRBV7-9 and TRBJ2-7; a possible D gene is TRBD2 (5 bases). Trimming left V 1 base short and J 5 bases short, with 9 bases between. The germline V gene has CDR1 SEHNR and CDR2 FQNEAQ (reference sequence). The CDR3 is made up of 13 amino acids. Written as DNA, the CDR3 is TGTGCCAGCAGCTTAGGTTCGGGGAACGAGCAGTACTTC. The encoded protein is CASSLGSGNEQYF.

The DNA of the CDR3 is TGTGCCAGCAGCCGTCAGGGGGGCCGGTATGGCTACACCTTC. Encoded protein: CASSRQGGRYGYTF. This chain connects TRBV28 to TRBJ1-2; 7 bases are a match to TRBD1. From germline, CDR1 is MDHEN and CDR2 SYDVKM. The CDR3 contains 14 residues. V lost 6 bases, J lost 5 bases, and 9 bases stayed unmatched.

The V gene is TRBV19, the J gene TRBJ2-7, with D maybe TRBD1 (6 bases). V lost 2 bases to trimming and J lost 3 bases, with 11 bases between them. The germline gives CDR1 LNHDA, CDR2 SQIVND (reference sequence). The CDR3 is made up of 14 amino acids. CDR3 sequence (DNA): TGTGCCAGTAGTATATCAGGGGCCTACTACGAGCAGTACTTC. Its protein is CASSISGAYYEQYF.

Written as DNA, the CDR3 is TGTGCCAGTAGTGGGCAGGGGGAACAGCCCCAGCATTTT. Amino acids: CASSGQGEQPQHF. V is TRBV19 and J is TRBJ1-5, with TRBD1 identical over 7 bases. Unmatched junction bases numbered 5, after V lost 5 bases and J lost 7 bases. Germline CDR1 reads LNHDA; CDR2 reads SQIVND (reference sequence). The CDR3 contains 13 residues. Based on the CDR3 plus reference TRBV19 and TRBJ1-5, the full variable domain is DGGITQSPKYLFRKEGQNVTLSCEQNLNHDAMYWYRQDPGQGLRLIYYSQIVNDFQKGDIAEGYSVSREKKESFPLTVTSAQKNPTAFYLCASSGQGEQPQHFGDGTRLSIL.